This T cell receptor beta chain was observed in a study of untreated major depressive disorder. V lost 1 base and J 1 base, leaving 14 bases between the germline ends. CDR3 size: 16 residues. Germline V gene lookup returns CDR1 SGHRS and CDR2 YFSETQ. Here immunoSEQ multiplex PCR was the method, and the copy in TCRdb shows in-frame clones only, minus some. Of some 21,000 clones listed, around 87% were seen once; the top ten hold about 4.7%. Each donor gave about 31 ml of EDTA blood. V usage is TRBV5-1 and J usage is TRBJ2-5; possibly TRBD2 for D (5 bases). The source material was CD4+ T cells from PBMCs. The TCR was taken from a woman aged 30 to 39 in good health. The CDR3 nucleotides are TGCGCCAGCAGCTTGAGGTCTAGGACTCCCCAAGAGACCCAGTACTTC. Protein: CASSLRSRTPQETQYF. Full variable domain (outside the CDR3, taken from reference TRBV5-1 and TRBJ2-5): KAGVTQTPRYLIKTRGQQVTLSCSPISGHRSVSWYQQTPGQGLQFLFEYFSETQRNKGNFPGRFSGRQFSNSRSEMNVSTLELGDSALYLCASSLRSRTPQETQYFGPGTRLLVL.